The sample holds a few counts of the clone carrying this TCR beta chain. Its antigen remains unidentified. The data were obtained in a study of T cell repertoires in cytomegalovirus infection. Whole-study context: CMV infection and matching HLA type were both indicated by public TCR beta signatures. Broader study findings: HLA-C-restricted CMV-specific TCR beta clonotypes prevailed in the ex vivo response. Summed frequency of public TCR beta families distinguished CMV carriers with the relevant HLA.

Looked up from germline, CDR1 is SGHDT and CDR2 is YYEEEE. Unmatched junction bases numbered 4, after V lost 0 bases and J lost 1 base. This CDR3 has 16 amino acids. TCRdb passed the reads through MiXCR, listing each CDR3 protein once. The table records approximately 260,000 distinct CDR3 sequences, 17% of them present only once. The TCR was taken from a human donor in good health (CMV status not recorded). Some clones in this sample may be carry-over from other donors' samples. The source material was CD8+ T cells from PBMCs. The rearrangement joins TRBV5-6 to TRBJ1-5; 7 nucleotides agree with TRBD1. DNA of the CDR3: TGTGCCAGCAGCTTGGGAGGGGGCGCGAGCAATCAGCCCCAGCATTTT. This codes for CASSLGGGASNQPQHF. Supplemented by reference TRBV5-6 and TRBJ1-5, the full variable domain reads DAGVTQSPTHLIKTRGQQVTLRCSPKSGHDTVSWYQQALGQGPQFIFQYYEEEERQRGNFPDRFSGHQFPNYSSELNVNALLLGDSALYLCASSLGGGASNQPQHFGDGTRLSIL.